This is a list of T cell receptor beta chains from one sample in a study of T cell repertoires in cytomegalovirus infection. These receptors lack a known antigen. TCRdb processed the reads anew with MiXCR; each CDR3 protein has one entry. The sample lists hundreds of thousands of distinct CDR3 sequences, around a third occurring once. The sequencing used cultured PBMCs, collected from culture after CMV antigen stimulation. All receptors come from a human donor in good health (CMV status not recorded). Some clones in this sample may be carry-over from other donors' samples. The CDR3 runs from the conserved cysteine through the conserved F or W. D genes are given only for firm matches. Rows may omit the clone size; those that give it use once, few, many or a size class.

v_call	cdr3_length	d_call	clone_size	j_call	cdr3_aa	cdr3_nt
TRBV7-9	16	TRBD2	few	TRBJ2-3	CASSTLAGGRRDTQYF	TGTGCCAGCAGCACGCTAGCGGGAGGGCGTAGGGATACGCAGTATTTT
TRBV28	14	NA	few	TRBJ1-1	CASSKSLMNTEAFF	TGTGCCAGCAGTAAGTCCTTGATGAACACTGAAGCTTTCTTT
TRBV7-2	14	NA	few	TRBJ2-1	CASSLRLGRNEQFF	TGTGCCAGCAGCCTCAGACTAGGTAGGAATGAGCAGTTCTTC
TRBV7-6	19	TRBD2	many	TRBJ2-3	CASSLMAGLASGSADTQYF	TGTGCCAGCAGCTTAATGGCAGGGTTGGCTAGCGGGAGCGCAGATACGCAGTATTTT
TRBV27	17	NA	NA	TRBJ2-4	CASSSFSGPGAKNIQYF	TGTGCCAGCAGTTCCTTTAGCGGCCCTGGGGCCAAAAACATTCAGTACTTC
TRBV18	17	NA	NA	TRBJ2-3	CASSPPQGSTSTDTQYF	TGTGCCAGCTCACCACCTCAGGGCAGTACTAGCACAGATACGCAGTATTTT
TRBV7-8	15	NA	NA	TRBJ1-1	CASSPQWGGHTEAFF	TGTGCCAGCAGCCCGCAATGGGGGGGGCACACTGAAGCTTTCTTT
TRBV7-2	13	TRBD1	many	TRBJ2-1	CASSQDRVNEQFF	TGTGCCAGCAGCCAGGACAGGGTCAATGAGCAGTTCTTC
TRBV20-1	15	NA	NA	TRBJ1-6	CSAVDTGRLNSPLHF	TGCAGTGCTGTCGATACGGGACGCCTAAATTCACCCCTCCACTTT
TRBV5-5	15	NA	few	TRBJ2-3	CASSLAGDLVDTQYF	TGTGCCAGCAGCTTGGCCGGGGACCTCGTGGATACGCAGTATTTT
TRBV2	15	TRBD1	NA	TRBJ2-5	CASSRTGMRQETQYF	TGTGCCAGCAGTCGGACAGGGATGCGCCAAGAGACCCAGTACTTC
TRBV7-2	15	NA	few	TRBJ1-5	CASSLQRASNQPQHF	TGTGCCAGCAGCTTACAAAGGGCTAGCAATCAGCCCCAGCATTTT
TRBV7-2	16	NA	many	TRBJ2-7	CASSPLGVRGPYEQYF	TGTGCCAGCAGCCCCCTAGGGGTGCGGGGGCCCTACGAGCAGTACTTC
TRBV5-1	15	TRBD1	few	TRBJ1-3	CASSTGQAGGNTIYF	TGCGCCAGCAGCACTGGACAGGCGGGGGGAAACACCATATATTTT
TRBV29-1	13	NA	NA	TRBJ2-2	CSVAGVTTGELFF	TGCAGCGTCGCTGGCGTCACCACCGGGGAGCTGTTTTTT
TRBV7-2	12	NA	NA	TRBJ1-1	CASSLEDRRAFF	TGTGCCAGCAGCTTAGAGGATCGCCGAGCTTTCTTT
TRBV7-2	14	NA	many	TRBJ1-4	CASSPRAHNEKLFF	TGTGCCAGCAGCCCACGGGCACATAATGAAAAACTGTTTTTT
TRBV7-2	16	NA	few	TRBJ2-6	CASSLVVGLGANVLTF	TGTGCCAGCAGCTTAGTCGTAGGGCTTGGGGCCAACGTCCTGACTTTC
TRBV20-1	15	TRBD2	NA	TRBJ2-1	CSARDFSRGDNEQFF	TGCAGTGCTAGAGATTTCTCGCGGGGGGACAATGAGCAGTTCTTC
TRBV6-1	14	TRBD2	NA	TRBJ2-1	CASSRLAVSPEQFF	TGTGCCAGCAGTCGACTAGCGGTGAGCCCTGAGCAGTTCTTC
TRBV4-1	15	NA	NA	TRBJ1-5	CASSQDWLGNQPQHF	TGCGCCAGCAGCCAAGATTGGTTAGGTAATCAGCCCCAGCATTTT
TRBV10-3	12	NA	few	TRBJ2-3	CATGPTGDTQYF	TGTGCCACCGGACCCACCGGAGATACGCAGTATTTT
TRBV7-9	18	TRBD2	few	TRBJ2-3	CASSSIRGERGSTDTQYF	TGTGCCAGCAGCTCCATCCGAGGGGAGCGGGGAAGCACAGATACGCAGTATTTT
TRBV19	17	NA	NA	TRBJ1-5	CASSIDFPIDGNQPQHF	TGTGCCAGTAGTATAGATTTCCCGATCGATGGCAATCAGCCCCAGCATTTT
TRBV7-2	14	NA	many	TRBJ2-4	CASSFAAPPESQYF	TGTGCCAGCAGCTTCGCGGCTCCCCCGGAGAGTCAGTACTTC
TRBV20-1	14	TRBD2	few	TRBJ2-3	CSASRLAGVDTQYF	TGCAGTGCTAGCCGACTAGCGGGAGTGGATACGCAGTATTTT
TRBV7-2	15	NA	NA	TRBJ1-2	CASSLSREGLTGYTF	TGTGCCAGCAGCTTATCCAGGGAGGGCCTGACCGGCTACACCTTC
TRBV18	15	TRBD1	NA	TRBJ1-2	CASSPAGQGARGYTF	TGTGCCAGCTCACCGGCGGGACAGGGGGCTCGGGGCTACACCTTC
TRBV7-2	14	TRBD2	many	TRBJ2-1	CASSPGTSVTEQFF	TGTGCCAGCAGCCCCGGGACTAGCGTAACTGAGCAGTTCTTC
TRBV18	16	TRBD2	NA	TRBJ2-1	CASSHSSGRGLNEQFF	TGTGCCAGCTCACACTCTAGCGGGAGAGGCCTCAATGAGCAGTTCTTC
TRBV5-8	15	NA	NA	TRBJ1-1	CASSFPWAGDTEAFF	TGTGCCAGCAGCTTCCCTTGGGCGGGAGACACTGAAGCTTTCTTT
TRBV7-9	15	TRBD2	NA	TRBJ2-1	CASSFGGGAYNEQFF	TGTGCCAGCAGCTTCGGCGGGGGGGCCTACAATGAGCAGTTCTTC
TRBV7-2	15	NA	NA	TRBJ2-7	CASSLARTETYEQYF	TGTGCCAGCAGCTTAGCGAGGACGGAGACCTACGAGCAGTACTTC
TRBV7-9	16	NA	NA	TRBJ2-5	CASSLVPGHRKETQYF	TGTGCCAGCAGCTTAGTACCGGGACACAGAAAAGAGACCCAGTACTTC
TRBV6-1	15	NA	NA	TRBJ2-2	CASSAVGLITGELFF	TGTGCCAGCAGCGCAGTGGGACTCATCACCGGGGAGCTGTTTTTT
TRBV7-6	13	NA	few	TRBJ2-5	CASSFRREETQYF	TGTGCCAGCAGCTTCCGACGGGAAGAGACCCAGTACTTC
TRBV27	14	NA	NA	TRBJ1-2	CASSPMPPLYGYTF	TGTGCCAGCAGCCCTATGCCCCCCCTCTATGGCTACACCTTC
TRBV2	16	NA	few	TRBJ2-2	CASSAVGDTHTGELFF	TGTGCCAGCAGTGCGGTTGGGGACACGCACACCGGGGAGCTGTTTTTT
TRBV7-2	15	TRBD2	few	TRBJ2-5	CASSPRSGLLETQYF	TGTGCCAGCAGCCCTAGGTCGGGACTATTGGAGACCCAGTACTTC
TRBV7-2	14	NA	NA	TRBJ2-1	CASSLILGGVEQFF	TGTGCCAGCAGCTTAATATTGGGAGGAGTTGAGCAGTTCTTC
TRBV27	16	NA	NA	TRBJ1-1	CASSLLPSYGGAEAFF	TGTGCCAGCAGTTTATTACCATCGTACGGGGGGGCTGAAGCTTTCTTT